There are many counts of the clone carrying this T cell receptor beta chain. This specimen comes from a study of T-cell memory formation after mild COVID-19. Study-level information: Clustering of TCRs was largely donor specific.

TCRdb re-derived calls from the 5' RACE reads in MiXCR, one entry per CDR3 protein. Among roughly 28,000 distinct CDR3 sequences listed, around 12% were seen once. The CDR3 runs 16 residues. Trimming removed 1 base at V and 0 bases at J, with 12 bases between. Germline CDR1 reads SGHVS; CDR2 reads FQNEAQ. The genes are TRBV7-8 and TRBJ1-1; D call uncertain. This sequence originates from an adult woman who had mild COVID-19 (a few samples of this study predate the infection). Cell type and time point are not known. The sequencing sample was made of PBMCs or a T cell subset sorted from them (not recorded which). CDR3 nucleotide sequence: TGTGCCAGCAGCTTAGTTTTCGTGGGCATGAACACTGAAGCTTTCTTT. This gives the protein CASSLVFVGMNTEAFF.